One TCR beta chain is described in this entry. The sample belongs to a study of blood T cell repertoires in COVID-19. Across the whole study: The United States, Italy and Spain provided the acute and convalescent COVID-19 samples. The analysed material was cDNA or gDNA that came from T cells, B-cell-depleted T cells, or PBMCs.

Measured with immunoSEQ multiplex PCR; TCRdb has only the in-frame clones, and not every one. The sample records some 450,000 clones, approximately 88% being singletons. The CDR3 extends over 18 amino acids. Between the trimmed V and J ends, which lost 5 bases and 6 bases, there was a span of 28 bases. Germline CDR1 reads MNHNY; CDR2 reads SVGAGI (reference sequence). This TCR came from a woman aged 50 to 60 with COVID-19, enrolled during active disease. The rearrangement joins TRBV6-6 to TRBJ1-1; D call uncertain. Sequenced: peripheral blood. Written as DNA, the CDR3 is TGTGCCAGCAGTCACCCGATGGTGGCCAGCAGCGTTGACGCTGAAGCTTTCTTT. Translation: CASSHPMVASSVDAEAFF.